The 15 T cell receptor beta chains reported below all come from one sample, sequenced in a study of resident and recirculating memory T cells in vitiligo. Here immunoSEQ multiplex PCR was the method, and the copy in TCRdb shows in-frame clones only, minus some. The sample has about 76,000 clones; under 95% are singletons. The material sequenced was blood. These receptor sequences come from a male donor with vitiligo.

The chain employs TRBV9 and TRBJ2-7, with 9 bases that match TRBD1. This CDR3 spans 14 amino acids. The germline CDR1 and CDR2 sequences are SGDLS and YYNGEE. Losses at the gene ends were 5 bases for V and 3 bases for J; bases not matched to a gene: 6. For the CDR3, the DNA is TGTGCCAGCAGTGAGGACAGGGGACTCTACGAGCAGTACTTC. Translated, it gives CASSEDRGLYEQYF.

The rearrangement uses TRBV27 and TRBJ1-6, with TRBD1 as a possible D gene (5 bases). CDR3 size: 14 residues. Trimming stripped 3 bases from V and 7 bases from J, with 10 bases between. Germline V gene lookup returns CDR1 MNHEY and CDR2 SMNVEV (reference sequence). The CDR3 region is CASSFSGVNSPLHF. CDR3 in DNA: TGTGCCAGCAGTTTCTCGGGGGTCAATTCACCCCTCCACTTT.

This sequence joins TRBV7-9 and TRBJ1-2; perhaps TRBD1 as D (5 bases). The germline V gene has CDR1 SEHNR and CDR2 FQNEAQ (reference sequence). This CDR3 spans 14 amino acids. Trimming took off 5 bases at V and 4 bases at J, with 14 bases between the two ends. CDR3 nucleotides: TGTGCCAGCAGCCCCAGGAGGGGACCCTATGGCTACACCTTC. This sequence encodes CASSPRRGPYGYTF.

The J gene is TRBJ2-7, the V gene TRBV30; perhaps TRBD2 as D (5 bases). Germline-derived CDR1 and CDR2 are GTSNPN and SVGIG (reference sequence). Between the trimmed V and J ends, which lost 0 bases and 6 bases, there was a span of 12 bases. The CDR3 is 13 residues long. The CDR3 nucleotides are TGTGCCTGGAGTGTCTGGGTTCGGGGCGAGCAGTACTTC. It is translated as CAWSVWVRGEQYF.

J is TRBJ2-1 and V is TRBV6-8, with 9 bases matching TRBD2. Germline loops: CDR1 MNHGY, CDR2 SAAAGT. The CDR3 runs 19 residues. V shed 7 bases, J shed 4 bases, and the junction held 20 bases outside the gene matches. CDR3 in DNA: TGTGCCAGCATCACTCGATTCCTCGGGCGGGAGGGACGGTACAATGAGCAGTTCTTC. Protein: CASITRFLGREGRYNEQFF.

This chain joins TRBV4-1 and TRBJ2-7, with a weak D call TRBD2 (6 bases). Per the germline V gene, CDR1 is MGHRA and CDR2 is YSYEKL. The V end lost 4 bases, the J end lost 6 bases, and 25 bases lay between the germline ends. The CDR3 contains 17 residues. This chain's CDR3 is CASSPLFGRGLLGEQYF. CDR3 coding DNA: TGCGCCAGCAGCCCCCTTTTCGGGCGGGGCCTCTTGGGCGAGCAGTACTTC.

V usage is TRBV15 and J usage is TRBJ2-7; no clear D gene. In germline, CDR1 is LNHNV, CDR2 YYDKDF (reference sequence). CDR3 size: 13 residues. V dropped 2 bases and J dropped 0 bases, with 5 bases sitting between them. CDR3 region: CATSRSSSYEQYF. In DNA, the CDR3 is TGTGCCACCAGCAGATCGAGCTCCTACGAGCAGTACTTC.

The chain has TRBV2 and TRBJ1-2; TRBD1 agrees at 7 bases. Losses at the gene ends were 3 bases for V and 6 bases for J; bases not matched to a gene: 10. This CDR3 is built from 15 residues. CDR1 is SNHLY, CDR2 FYNNEI, per germline. CDR3 amino acids: CASSDWKGADHGYTF. For the CDR3, the DNA is TGTGCCAGCAGTGACTGGAAGGGGGCGGACCATGGCTACACCTTC. The entire variable domain, with the rest obtained from reference TRBV2 and TRBJ1-2, is as follows: EPEVTQTPSHQVTQMGQEVILRCVPISNHLYFYWYRQILGQKVEFLVSFYNNEISEKSEIFDDQFSVERPDGSNFTLKIRSTKLEDSAMYFCASSDWKGADHGYTFGSGTRLTVV.

The chain couples TRBV2 to TRBJ1-5, with D perhaps matching TRBD1 (5 bases). The CDR3 totals 15 residues. V lost 4 bases and J 9 bases, leaving 19 bases between the germline ends. The germline gives CDR1 SNHLY, CDR2 FYNNEI. The CDR3 bases are TGTGCCAGCAGTGCGGGAGGGGCAACCGGCTTGCCCCAGCATTTT. Translated: CASSAGGATGLPQHF.

V is TRBV9 and J is TRBJ2-7; TRBD2 matches 9 bases. The CDR3 has 14 amino acids. J was trimmed by 7 bases and V by 2 bases; bases with no gene match: 7. Germline V gives CDR1 SGDLS, CDR2 YYNGEE. CDR3 region: CASSVGAGGNEQYF. The CDR3 bases are TGTGCCAGCAGCGTGGGAGCGGGAGGTAATGAGCAGTACTTC.

The gene calls are TRBV4-3 and TRBJ2-1; 8 nucleotides line up with TRBD2. This CDR3 is built from 16 residues. CDR1 and CDR2 (germline): LGHNA, YSLEER. V lost 0 bases to trimming and J lost 7 bases; unmatched junction nucleotides: 8. The CDR3 loop is CASSQEEREGRNEQFF. CDR3 nucleotide sequence: TGCGCCAGCAGCCAAGAGGAACGGGAGGGCCGTAATGAGCAGTTCTTC.

This chain joins TRBV5-5 and TRBJ1-5; tentative D call: TRBD1 (6 bases). Between the trimmed V and J ends, which lost 4 bases and 1 base, there was a span of 15 bases. Germline V lookup: CDR1 SGHKS, CDR2 YYEKEE (reference sequence). The CDR3 runs 16 residues. CDR3 loop: CASSRQGQGSNQPQHF. The CDR3 DNA reads TGTGCCAGCAGCCGGCAGGGGCAGGGAAGCAATCAGCCCCAGCATTTT.

The chain combines TRBV6-5 with TRBJ2-7; 8 bases are shared with TRBD1. The CDR3 is 14 residues long. Trimming at V came to 10 bases and at J to 5 bases, leaving 13 bases not matched to a gene. Germline CDR1 and CDR2: MNHEY and SVGAGI. Here the CDR3 reads CATSRGQGLDEQYF. The CDR3 region has the DNA TGTGCCACCTCACGAGGACAGGGTCTCGACGAGCAGTACTTC.

The rearrangement uses TRBV4-2 and TRBJ2-5, with 11 bases identical to TRBD2. CDR1 LGHNA and CDR2 YNFKEQ come from the germline V gene. The CDR3 is made up of 15 amino acids. V was clipped by 4 bases and J by 5 bases; unmatched bases: 6. CDR3 DNA: TGTGCCAGCAGCCCGCTAGCGGGAGGAGAGGAGACCCAGTACTTC. Protein product: CASSPLAGGEETQYF.

The chain carries TRBV7-3 and TRBJ2-5, with TRBD2 as a possible D gene (6 bases). The CDR3 is made up of 15 amino acids. V was shortened by 3 bases and J by 2 bases, with 13 bases between the two germline ends. Germline V lookup: CDR1 SGHTA, CDR2 FQGTGA. The CDR3, as DNA: TGTGCCAGCAGCTTCTCGGCGGGGAATCAAGAGACCCAGTACTTC. Translating it yields CASSFSAGNQETQYF.